This T cell receptor beta chain was profiled in a study of Ad26.COV2.S vaccination and SARS-CoV-2 variants. Whole-study findings and limits: Recipients of vaccine and of placebo showed similar breadth of their non-spike TCR repertoires.

The CDR3 consists of 13 residues. Germline V gives CDR1 MNHEY, CDR2 SVGAGI. J gave up 2 bases and V 6 bases, and 3 bases lay outside the gene matches. Specified treatment: 15 to 20 received Ad26.COV2.S at low or high dose, single or two shots; 5 received placebo; per-sample allocation not given. Sampling happened 63 days after the first vaccine or placebo injection. Sequencing was performed with immunoSEQ multiplex PCR; in TCRdb, only in-frame clones are kept and a portion is missing. The sample has 410,000 or so clones; approximately 90% are singletons. Remarks on this clone: Its specificity is unknown.

The specimen comprised peripheral blood, sampled in a trial of Ad26.COV2.S vaccine versus placebo. The chain recombines TRBV6-5 with TRBJ1-2; TRBD1 matches 7 bases. The clonotype comes from a person aged 18-65 years who received the Ad26.COV2.S COVID-19 vaccine or a placebo. The CDR3 is CASSWDSNYGYTF. The CDR3 coding sequence is TGTGCCAGCAGCTGGGACAGCAACTATGGCTACACCTTC.